The 24 T cell receptor beta chains below come from one sample, sequenced in a study of T cell responses to AZD1222 COVID-19 vaccine (dated by TCRdb to the early 2020s). Taken with the paper, the label for time point translates to: baseline before first vaccination. Library method: the immunoSEQ multiplex PCR assay. Held by TCRdb, this immuneACCESS table contains in-frame sequences only and omits some clones. Under half of the omission traces to an unresolved V gene where checked; the cause of the rest is unknown. This sample gives around 200,000 clones in total; just over 90% of them show up just once. The top ten clonotypes cover more than 0.75% of the sample. This material consisted of peripheral blood, taken on day 0 of AZD1222 vaccination. These receptors came from an adult in good health.

This clone has only one observation. This rearrangement joins TRBV24-1 to TRBJ2-3; 8 bases align to TRBD1. The germline gives CDR1 KGHDR, CDR2 SFDVKD. The V gene end was trimmed by 2 bases and the J gene end by 4 bases; junction bases not matched to a gene: 13. This CDR3 has 18 amino acids. CDR3 DNA sequence: TGTGCCACCAGTGATTCCCCCCGACAGGGGTGGAAAGCAGATACGCAGTATTTT. Its translation is CATSDSPRQGWKADTQYF.

This chain uses TRBV14 with TRBJ2-1; a possible D gene is TRBD2 (5 bases). The CDR3 loop spans 14 amino acids. Germline-derived CDR1 and CDR2 are SGHDN and FVKESK. With 5 bases removed from V and 4 bases from J, the gap between germline ends came to 12 bases. CDR3 protein: CASSSDFFYNEQFF. The CDR3 coding sequence is TGTGCCAGCAGCTCGGACTTCTTTTACAATGAGCAGTTCTTC.

The chain links TRBV15 to TRBJ2-7, with TRBD2 matching 9 bases. V lost 0 bases to trimming and J lost 0 bases; unmatched junction nucleotides: 3. Germline V gene lookup returns CDR1 LNHNV and CDR2 YYDKDF (reference sequence). This CDR3 spans 16 amino acids. DNA of the CDR3: TGTGCCACCAGCAGAGAGGGCGGGAGGGCCTCCTACGAGCAGTACTTC. Translation: CATSREGGRASYEQYF.

The chain's CDR3 is CASSLPGVLGGTGDPDTQYF. CDR3 sequence (DNA): TGTGCCAGCAGCCTTCCCGGGGTCCTCGGGGGCACAGGGGATCCAGATACGCAGTATTTT. The chain employs TRBV7-3 and TRBJ2-3; D may be TRBD1 (7 bases). The CDR3 length is 20 residues. The ends were cut back, 5 bases at V and 4 bases at J, with 31 bases in the middle. Germline V gene data show CDR1 as SGHTA and CDR2 as FQGTGA.

The chain recombines TRBV5-1 with TRBJ2-3; D tentatively reads TRBD1 or TRBD2 (5 bases each). The CDR3 length is 14 residues. V gave up 5 bases and J gave up 1 base, with 11 bases separating them. Germline CDR1 reads SGHRS; CDR2 reads YFSETQ. Here the CDR3 reads CASRTLGGTDTQYF. The CDR3, as DNA: TGCGCCAGCAGGACACTGGGGGGCACAGATACGCAGTATTTT.

This chain links TRBV19 with TRBJ2-7, with 9 bases identical to TRBD2. The germline CDR1 and CDR2 sequences are LNHDA and SQIVND (reference sequence). V lost 0 bases and J lost 2; bases outside the gene matches: 8. The CDR3 consists of 17 residues. In DNA form, the CDR3 reads TGTGCCAGTAGTATAGATCTTAGCGGGGGAGCAACCTACGAGCAGTACTTC. Its protein product is CASSIDLSGGATYEQYF.

This chain connects TRBV19 to TRBJ1-1; TRBD1 matches 9 bases. The germline V gene has CDR1 LNHDA and CDR2 SQIVND (reference sequence). The CDR3 loop spans 14 amino acids. V lost 7 bases and J lost 6; bases outside the gene matches: 9. The chain's CDR3 is CASTLYRGHAEAFF. CDR3 bases: TGTGCCAGTACCCTATACAGGGGGCACGCTGAAGCTTTCTTT.

This chain joins TRBV7-2 and TRBJ1-3; a weak D match, TRBD1 (5 bases). V was cut by 1 base and J by 3 bases, with 10 bases left in between. CDR1 and CDR2 (germline): SGHTA, FQGNSA. This CDR3 is 15 amino acids long. This chain's CDR3 is CASSLVDRIGNTIYF. The CDR3 nucleotides read TGTGCCAGCAGCTTAGTTGACAGAATTGGAAACACCATATATTTT.

The J gene is TRBJ1-3, the V gene TRBV27, with TRBD1 as a possible D gene (5 bases). Germline V CDR1 and CDR2: MNHEY, SMNVEV (reference sequence). Trimming removed 6 bases at V and 4 bases at J, with 16 bases between. The length of the CDR3 is 15 residues. CDR3 nucleotides: TGTGCCAGCAGCCCGAGATGGGGGGTCGGAAACACCATATATTTT. Its translation: CASSPRWGVGNTIYF.

The rearrangement links TRBV5-4 to TRBJ2-5; TRBD1 agrees at 7 bases. The CDR3 covers 14 residues. Germline V CDR1 and CDR2: SGHNT, YYREEE (reference sequence). The V and J ends lost 0 bases and 3 bases, in that order; junction bases with no gene match: 2. This CDR3 is CASSLAGTEETQYF. As DNA, the CDR3 is TGTGCCAGCAGCTTGGCCGGGACAGAAGAGACCCAGTACTTC.

The rearrangement links TRBV19 to TRBJ1-2; TRBD1 agrees at 8 bases. The CDR3 spans 14 residues. Germline lookup yields CDR1 LNHDA and CDR2 SQIVND (reference sequence). V trimming: 5 bases; J trimming: 1 base; junction bases outside the gene matches: 3. The CDR3 nucleotides are TGTGCCAGTAGTCACAGGGGGAGTAACTATGGCTACACCTTC. Its translation is CASSHRGSNYGYTF.

This chain joins TRBV29-1 and TRBJ1-1; D not certain. The CDR3 covers 13 residues. Trimming shortened V by 7 bases and J by 4 bases, and 16 bases separated the two germline ends. CDR1 SQVTM and CDR2 ANQGSEA come from the germline V gene. CDR3 protein: CSDSPTVGTEAFF. In nucleotides, the CDR3 is TGCAGCGACTCACCCACGGTAGGCACTGAAGCTTTCTTT.

Only one count was recorded for this clone. The chain combines TRBV28 with TRBJ1-2; D unclear. With 5 bases removed from V and 0 bases from J, the gap between germline ends came to 10 bases. Germline lookup yields CDR1 MDHEN and CDR2 SYDVKM. The CDR3 runs to 14 residues. CDR3 sequence (DNA): TGTGCCAGCAGTCTCAGCTTCTCTAACTATGGCTACACCTTC. Translated, it gives CASSLSFSNYGYTF.

This clone was observed once. The CDR3, as DNA: TGTGCCAGCAGCAATAAGGGGACTAGCGGGATCCTAGGGATATCCTACGAGCAGTACTTC. As protein: CASSNKGTSGILGISYEQYF. This chain joins TRBV21-1 and TRBJ2-7; no DNA check was done on the table's D call, TRBD2. TRBV21-1 is a pseudogene segment. The CDR3 totals 20 residues.

This clone was seen just once. The rearrangement joins TRBV2 to TRBJ2-7; tentative D call: TRBD1 (6 bases). The germline CDR1 and CDR2 sequences are SNHLY and FYNNEI. CDR3 length: 15 amino acids. The V end lost 6 bases, the J end lost 0 bases, and 15 bases lay between the germline ends. The CDR3 loop reads CASRGSGVSSYEQYF. Written as DNA, the CDR3 is TGTGCCAGCAGGGGGTCAGGGGTGAGCTCCTACGAGCAGTACTTC. Filled out from reference TRBV2 and TRBJ2-7, the complete variable domain reads EPEVTQTPSHQVTQMGQEVILRCVPISNHLYFYWYRQILGQKVEFLVSFYNNEISEKSEIFDDQFSVERPDGSNFTLKIRSTKLEDSAMYFCASRGSGVSSYEQYFGPGTRLTVT.

The chain links TRBV10-3 to TRBJ2-5; TRBD1 matches at 9 bases. CDR1 and CDR2 from the germline V gene are ENHRY and SYGVKD. V gave up 4 bases and J gave up 5 bases; unmatched junction bases: 11. The CDR3 covers 16 residues. CDR3 loop: CAISGKPGQGPETQYF. DNA for the CDR3: TGTGCCATCAGTGGGAAACCGGGACAGGGTCCGGAGACCCAGTACTTC.

The rearrangement uses TRBV3-1 (or the pseudogene TRBV3-2) and TRBJ2-5; possible D gene TRBD2, 6 bases. CDR3 length: 14 amino acids. CDR1 and CDR2 from the germline V gene are LGHDT and YNNKEL (reference sequence). Between the trimmed V and J ends, which lost 5 bases and 3 bases, there was a span of 13 bases. The CDR3 DNA is TGTGCCAGCAGCTGGTTTGGAGGGGAAGAGACCCAGTACTTC. Protein product: CASSWFGGEETQYF.

The chain uses TRBV5-4 and TRBJ2-3; 12 nucleotides agree with TRBD2. With 4 bases clipped from V and 6 bases from J, the junction kept 9 bases outside the gene matches. The CDR3 is 16 residues long. The germline CDR1 and CDR2 sequences are SGHNT and YYREEE (reference sequence). The CDR3 bases are TGTGCCAGCAGCAACCGACTAGCGGGGGAGGGGGATACGCAGTATTTT. Protein product: CASSNRLAGEGDTQYF. Based on the CDR3 plus reference TRBV5-4 and TRBJ2-3, the full variable domain is ETGVTQSPTHLIKTRGQQVTLRCSSQSGHNTVSWYQQALGQGPQFIFQYYREEENGRGNFPPRFSGLQFPNYSSELNVNALELDDSALYLCASSNRLAGEGDTQYFGPGTRLTVL.

The chain employs TRBV28 and TRBJ2-7; 9 bases are shared with TRBD2. With V trimmed by 3 bases and J by 2 bases, 14 bases remained unmatched. CDR1 and CDR2 (germline): MDHEN, SYDVKM. The CDR3 consists of 18 residues. The CDR3 DNA sequence: TGTGCCAGCAGTTTTCGGGGGCGGGAGGGCCCAGGGACCTACGAGCAGTACTTC. Its translation: CASSFRGREGPGTYEQYF.

V gene TRBV5-1 combines with J gene TRBJ1-4, with D perhaps TRBD1 (5 bases). Per germline, CDR1 SGHRS and CDR2 YFSETQ. Trimming removed 4 bases at V and 3 bases at J, with 16 bases between. The CDR3 loop spans 16 amino acids. The CDR3 is CASSPGFPPANEKLFF. DNA for the CDR3: TGCGCCAGCAGCCCAGGGTTTCCTCCAGCTAATGAAAAACTGTTTTTT.

The gene calls are TRBV6-5 and TRBJ1-1; no reliable D call. This CDR3 region has 14 residues. Trimming pared 2 bases from V and 0 bases from J, leaving 7 bases between. Germline lookup yields CDR1 MNHEY and CDR2 SVGAGI. CDR3 coding DNA: TGTGCCAGCAGTTACACAGCCATGAACACTGAAGCTTTCTTT. This encodes CASSYTAMNTEAFF.

This clone was picked up one time. V gene TRBV13 combines with J gene TRBJ1-2, with 9 positions matching TRBD1. The length of the CDR3 is 18 residues. The trim removed 1 base at V and 0 bases at J, leaving 9 bases unmatched. Germline values: CDR1 PRHDT, CDR2 FYEKMQ (reference sequence). CDR3 bases: TGTGCCAGCAGCTTAGCCCGATTACAGGGGGCCCCTAACTATGGCTACACCTTC. The encoded protein is CASSLARLQGAPNYGYTF.

The chain's CDR3 is CASSLWDVETQYF. DNA of the CDR3: TGTGCCAGCAGTTTGTGGGACGTAGAGACCCAGTACTTC. V usage is TRBV12-3 or TRBV12-4 and J usage is TRBJ2-5; D may correspond to TRBD1 or TRBD2 (5 bases each). The CDR3 is 13 residues long. The V and J ends lost 3 bases and 4 bases respectively, with 9 bases between them.

The V call is TRBV24-1, the J call TRBJ2-1; 7 bases are shared with TRBD1. There are 13 residues in the CDR3. Germline V gene sequence: CDR1 KGHDR, CDR2 SFDVKD. V shed 9 bases and J 3 bases; nucleotides not matched to a gene: 4. CDR3 loop: CATEDRSYNEQFF. CDR3 nucleotides: TGTGCCACCGAGGACAGGAGCTACAATGAGCAGTTCTTC.